This T cell receptor beta chain originates from a study of control samples from healthy donors and cancer patients (TCRdb year 2020). Receptors were amplified or captured by the immunoSEQ multiplex PCR assay. Held by TCRdb, this immuneACCESS table contains in-frame sequences only and omits some clones. Under half of the omission traces to an unresolved V gene where checked; the cause of the rest is unknown. For this sample there are tens of thousands of clones; more than 75% appear just once. The top ten constitute over 2% of the sample. Reading from cysteine to phenylalanine, the CDR3 counts 14 amino acids. The CDR3 DNA has 42 bases and is translated from base 1. This clone was counted a single time. Its antigen is currently not known. No base-level quality is on record; no much larger clone is a single base apart.

The receptor chain draws on TRBV21-1 and TRBJ2-7. TRBV21-1 is a pseudogene. The source is a woman aged 45-65 years with head and neck cancer. Material for sequencing was PBMCs. CDR3 protein: CASSSRLPNYEQYF. The DNA sequence reads TGTGCCAGCAGCTCTCGCCTCCCCAACTACGAGCAGTACTTC.